Listed here are 10 T cell receptor beta chains from one sample, sequenced in a study of OX40 agonist ivuxolimab in advanced cancers. Data came from immunoSEQ multiplex PCR; TCRdb stores just in-frame clones and leaves some out. This sample yields 51,000 or so clones, of which approximately 90% are seen a single time; 11% to 15% belongs to the top ten. Sequencing was performed on CD4+ or CD8+ T cells sorted from blood, taken in a trial of the OX40 agonist ivuxolimab. The receptors shown here come from an adult with an advanced solid tumor such as melanoma, head and neck, liver or kidney cancer.

The V call is TRBV4-1, the J call TRBJ2-5; 10 bases are shared with TRBD1. The tail of the sequence fits TRBJ2-7 better, so the J call may be wrong. Germline-derived CDR1 and CDR2 are MGHRA and YSYEKL. This CDR3 has 16 amino acids. For the CDR3, the DNA is TGCGCCAGCAGCCAAGAAAGTGGGGACAGGGGCCACGAGCAGTACTTC. Amino acids: CASSQESGDRGHEQYF.

The chain is built from TRBV13 and TRBJ2-7, with D hard to call. The V gene's germline CDR1 is PRHDT and CDR2 FYEKMQ (reference sequence). This CDR3 has 12 amino acids. Trimming removed 0 bases from V and 5 bases from J, with 5 bases in between. DNA of the CDR3: TGTGCCAGCAGCTTAGGCACGGACGAGCAGTACTTC. Encoded protein: CASSLGTDEQYF.

The gene calls are TRBV13 and TRBJ2-7; no clear D. Trimming shortened V by 5 bases and J by 5 bases, and 16 bases separated the two germline ends. The CDR3 loop spans 14 amino acids. The germline gives CDR1 PRHDT, CDR2 FYEKMQ (reference sequence). In DNA, the CDR3 is TGTGCCAGCAGCCGTCTGGACCTAGGTGACGAGCAGTACTTC. This gives the protein CASSRLDLGDEQYF.

The chain links TRBV4-1 to TRBJ2-3; 9 bases line up with TRBD2. This CDR3 contains 17 residues. V lost 4 bases to trimming and J lost 2 bases; unmatched junction nucleotides: 10. From germline, CDR1 is MGHRA and CDR2 YSYEKL. This CDR3 reads CASSLGPASGATDTQYF. The CDR3 DNA reads TGCGCCAGCAGCCTCGGCCCAGCTAGCGGGGCCACAGATACGCAGTATTTT.

The chain joins TRBV4-1 to TRBJ2-1; D is possibly TRBD1 or TRBD2 (5 bases each). The CDR3 extends over 17 amino acids. Germline-derived CDR1 and CDR2 are MGHRA and YSYEKL. Trimming left V 3 bases short and J 0 bases short, with 15 bases between. CDR3 in DNA: TGCGCCAGCAGCCACGAGGTCGGGGCTAGCTCCTACAATGAGCAGTTCTTC. It is translated as CASSHEVGASSYNEQFF.

J is TRBJ1-1 and V is TRBV21-1. TRBV21-1 is a documented pseudogene. The CDR3 consists of 12 residues. The CDR3 DNA reads as TGTGCCAGCAGCAAAGAGGACACTGAAGCTTTCTTT. Translation: CASSKEDTEAFF.

The rearrangement links TRBV7-9 to TRBJ1-2; D remains unclear. This CDR3 region has 12 residues. CDR1 SEHNR and CDR2 FQNEAQ come from the germline V gene (reference sequence). V lost 8 bases, J lost 4 bases, and 11 bases lay in between. The CDR3 coding sequence is TGTGCCAGCTCTTTGGGCGGCTATGGCTACACCTTC. The encoded protein is CASSLGGYGYTF.

The chain joins TRBV5-8 to TRBJ2-1, with D uncertain. The V end lost 1 base, the J end lost 5 bases, and 7 bases lay between the germline ends. Germline CDR1 and CDR2: SGHTS and YDEGEE. The CDR3 is 13 residues long. For the CDR3, the DNA is TGTGCCAGCAGCTTGACCGTAAACAATGAGCAGTTCTTC. This translates into CASSLTVNNEQFF.

The V call is TRBV9, the J call TRBJ2-3; D ambiguous. Germline V gives CDR1 SGDLS, CDR2 YYNGEE. Trimming shortened V by 0 bases and J by 1 base, and 9 bases separated the two germline ends. The CDR3 loop spans 15 amino acids. The CDR3 sequence: CASSVGVLGTDTQYF. The CDR3 DNA reads as TGTGCCAGCAGCGTAGGGGTCCTCGGCACAGATACGCAGTATTTT. Full variable domain (remainder filled in from reference TRBV9 and TRBJ2-3): DSGVTQTPKHLITATGQRVTLRCSPRSGDLSVYWYQQSLDQGLQFLIQYYNGEERAKGNILERFSAQQFPDLHSELNLSSLELGDSALYFCASSVGVLGTDTQYFGPGTRLTVL.

The chain carries TRBV28 and TRBJ2-7; 7 bases align to TRBD1. The trim removed 6 bases at V and 2 bases at J, leaving 7 bases unmatched. CDR1 and CDR2 from the germline V gene are MDHEN and SYDVKM. CDR3 size: 14 residues. The CDR3 is CASRQGYSTYEQYF. CDR3 sequence (DNA): TGTGCCAGCAGACAGGGGTACTCCACCTACGAGCAGTACTTC.